A single sample gave rise to the 23 T cell receptor beta chains below, sequenced in a study of post-analysis software for immune sequencing data. Study observations and caveats: Five TRBV segments (TRBV5-6, TRBV5-1 and TRBV20-1 among them) occurred more frequently in patients than in controls.

TCR beta cDNA libraries had unique molecular identifiers. Via MiXCR, TCRdb re-called the PCR reads, giving one row per CDR3 protein. Among some 690,000 distinct CDR3 sequences listed, 30% were seen once. Their recognized antigens are unknown. Sequencing was carried out using blood. The receptors derive from a girl between 5 and 17 years old with multiple sclerosis.

This clonotype was counted only a few times. The rearrangement joins TRBV2 to TRBJ2-3, with 9 bases matching TRBD2. The CDR3 covers 14 residues. The V gene's germline CDR1 is SNHLY and CDR2 FYNNEI. V shed 7 bases, J shed 4 bases, and the junction held 6 bases outside the gene matches. CDR3 sequence reads: CASTTRGGADTQYF. DNA of the CDR3: TGTGCCAGCACTACGCGGGGGGGCGCAGATACGCAGTATTTT.

The CDR3 reads CSARPTSLYETQYF. CDR3 bases: TGCAGTGCTAGACCGACTAGCCTATACGAGACCCAGTACTTC. The rearrangement joins TRBV20-1 to TRBJ2-5, with 7 bases fitting TRBD2. Trimming removed 2 bases from V and 5 bases from J; junction bases left unmatched: 8. This CDR3 comprises 14 residues. CDR1 is DFQATT and CDR2 is SNEGSKA in the germline V gene (reference sequence).

This clonotype was detected ten times or more. The chain uses TRBV7-8 and TRBJ2-7; D uncertain. Germline V gives CDR1 SGHVS, CDR2 FQNEAQ. The CDR3 is made up of 14 amino acids. V was trimmed by 1 base and J by 2 bases, leaving 9 bases between them. In nucleotides, the CDR3 is TGTGCCAGCAGCTTAGGGGTCAGTACCTACGAGCAGTACTTC. Translation gives CASSLGVSTYEQYF.

This clonotype was found once. At one boundary the junction diverges from the germline segment, which might be a read error. This rearrangement joins TRBV27 to TRBJ2-1; maybe TRBD2 (5 bases). This CDR3 has 15 amino acids. Germline V gives CDR1 MNHEY, CDR2 SMNVEV (reference sequence). The CDR3 region has the DNA TGTGCCCGCAGTTTATCGCTAGCAGCCTACAATGAGCAGTTCTTC. Translation gives CARSLSLAAYNEQFF.

The rearrangement joins TRBV4-3 to TRBJ1-4; unclear D gene. Trimming left V 4 bases short and J 10 bases short, with 13 bases between. The germline V gene encodes CDR1 LGHNA and CDR2 YSLEER. This CDR3 has 13 amino acids. Here the CDR3 reads CASSPHGSGKLFF. The CDR3 DNA sequence: TGCGCCAGCAGCCCCCACGGTTCAGGAAAACTGTTTTTT.

In this sample, this clonotype turned up a few times. This CDR3 is CASSHADRGVQETQYF. CDR3 sequence (DNA): TGTGCCAGCAGCCATGCGGACAGGGGGGTCCAAGAGACCCAGTACTTC. The chain is built from TRBV3-1 and TRBJ2-5, with 10 bases aligning to TRBD1. V shed 3 bases, J shed 1 base, and the junction held 5 bases outside the gene matches. Germline-derived CDR1 and CDR2 are LGHDT and YNNKEL (reference sequence). The CDR3 length is 16 residues.

This clonotype was seen a few times. The chain uses TRBV27 and TRBJ2-1; TRBD2 matches 8 bases. This CDR3 comprises 16 residues. Germline CDR1 and CDR2: MNHEY and SMNVEV (reference sequence). With V trimmed by 0 bases and J by 5 bases, 6 bases remained unmatched. CDR3 in amino acids: CASSLSLLAGNNEQFF. CDR3 nucleotides: TGTGCCAGCAGTTTATCTCTCCTAGCGGGTAACAATGAGCAGTTCTTC.

This chain connects TRBV29-1 to TRBJ2-1; 11 bases map to TRBD2. V lost 7 bases to trimming and J lost 9 bases; unmatched junction nucleotides: 5. Germline assignment: CDR1 SQVTM and CDR2 ANQGSEA. The CDR3 is 12 amino acids. CDR3 DNA: TGCAGCGGTACTAGCGGGAGTAGTGAGCAGTTCTTC. Translated: CSGTSGSSEQFF.

In its sample, this clonotype was seen a few times. V gene TRBV7-2 combines with J gene TRBJ2-3; either TRBD1 or TRBD2 may fit D (5 bases each). The CDR3 has 16 residues. Germline V gives CDR1 SGHTA, CDR2 FQGNSA. V was shortened by 1 base and J by 1 base, with 12 bases between the two germline ends. DNA for the CDR3: TGTGCCAGCAGCTTAGTGGGGGATAGCGGCACAGATACGCAGTATTTT. It specifies CASSLVGDSGTDTQYF.

Points on this clonotype: This may come from a read error, since a much larger clone is one base off. J is TRBJ2-5 and V is TRBV7-2, with 8 bases that match TRBD2. Germline CDR1 SGHTA, CDR2 FQGNSA. This CDR3 has 18 amino acids. The CDR3 protein is CACSRQFDGTSKEETQYF. As DNA, the CDR3 is TGTGCCTGCAGCCGCCAGTTCGACGGGACTAGTAAAGAAGAGACCCAGTACTTC.

This chain uses TRBV20-1 with TRBJ2-1; D unresolved. The germline CDR1 and CDR2 sequences are DFQATT and SNEGSKA (reference sequence). Trimming cost V 0 bases and J 8 bases, with 5 bases left between them. The CDR3 is made up of 11 amino acids. The CDR3 region has the DNA TGCAGTGCTAGAGATGCCCATGAGCAGTTCTTC. Translating it yields CSARDAHEQFF.

Only a few counts were recorded for this clonotype. The genes are TRBV19 and TRBJ2-4, with D possibly TRBD2 on 6 matching bases. Germline CDR1 is LNHDA and CDR2 is SQIVND (reference sequence). CDR3 length equals 16 residues. The germline V and J ends were trimmed by 1 base and 1 base, with 11 bases remaining between them. The CDR3 here is CASSIGSGGAKNIQYF. In DNA, the CDR3 is TGTGCCAGTAGTATAGGGTCCGGAGGGGCCAAAAACATTCAGTACTTC.

This clonotype was seen at least ten times. V and J are TRBV6-5 and TRBJ2-7; D is possibly TRBD1 (5 bases). The length of the CDR3 is 13 residues. Deletions cut 5 bases from V and 3 bases from J, with 11 bases between. CDR1 is MNHEY, CDR2 SVGAGI, per germline. The CDR3 DNA reads as TGTGCCAGCAGTCGCAGACAGATCTACGAGCAGTACTTC. It encodes CASSRRQIYEQYF.

This clonotype was counted a few times. The chain combines TRBV3-1 with TRBJ2-1; D call uncertain. This CDR3 region has 16 residues. V dropped 1 base and J dropped 1 base, with 11 bases sitting between them. In germline, CDR1 is LGHDT, CDR2 YNNKEL (reference sequence). In nucleotides, the CDR3 is TGTGCCAGCAGCCAAGGCCGGGCTACGTCCTACAATGAGCAGTTCTTC. It encodes CASSQGRATSYNEQFF.

This clonotype was detected only a few times. This chain uses TRBV29-1 with TRBJ2-1; the D gene is possibly TRBD1 (5 bases). V gave up 3 bases and J gave up 0 bases, with 9 bases separating them. The germline V gene has CDR1 SQVTM and CDR2 ANQGSEA. This CDR3 has 14 amino acids. DNA for the CDR3: TGCAGCGTTGAGGGGCGGACCTCCTACAATGAGCAGTTCTTC. Translated, it gives CSVEGRTSYNEQFF.

This clonotype was seen more than once but under ten times. The chain carries TRBV9 and TRBJ2-1, with 10 bases lining up with TRBD2. Trimming cost V 3 bases and J 13 bases; bases outside gene matches: 7. Germline values: CDR1 SGDLS, CDR2 YYNGEE. The CDR3 loop spans 13 amino acids. The CDR3 spells CASSGQVAGGQFF. For the CDR3, the DNA is TGTGCCAGCAGCGGTCAGGTAGCGGGAGGACAGTTCTTC.

This clonotype came up a few times. V gene TRBV29-1 combines with J gene TRBJ2-7, with D perhaps assigned TRBD1 or TRBD2 (7 bases each). The CDR3 covers 16 residues. V gave up 3 bases and J gave up 6 bases, with 24 bases separating them. CDR1 and CDR2 from the germline V gene are SQVTM and ANQGSEA. CDR3 sequence: CSVEGGGRGLPLEQYF. In nucleotides, the CDR3 is TGCAGCGTTGAGGGAGGGGGCAGGGGCCTTCCCCTCGAGCAGTACTTC.

The chain joins TRBV11-2 to TRBJ2-5; D gene uncertain. CDR3 length equals 12 residues. The V and J ends lost 8 bases and 6 bases respectively, with 13 bases between them. In germline, CDR1 is SGHAT, CDR2 FQNNGV. Here the CDR3 reads CASRLGLQTQYF. CDR3 sequence (DNA): TGTGCCAGCCGGCTGGGCCTGCAGACCCAGTACTTC.

This clonotype appeared many times. The chain joins TRBV12-3 or TRBV12-4 to TRBJ2-1; the match to TRBD2 covers 8 bases. The CDR3 spans 14 residues. V lost 6 bases, J lost 5 bases, and 6 bases stayed unmatched. CDR3 residues: CASSRLAQNNEQFF. In DNA, the CDR3 is TGTGCCAGCAGCAGACTAGCGCAAAACAATGAGCAGTTCTTC.

Remarks on this clonotype: One junction end disagrees with the germline gene, perhaps due to a read error. The chain carries TRBV20-1 and TRBJ2-7; no definite D call. Germline CDR1 DFQATT, CDR2 SNEGSKA (reference sequence). This CDR3 region has 15 residues. CDR3 residues: CSARDLLSVGHEQDF. CDR3 sequence (DNA): TGCAGTGCTAGAGATCTCCTAAGCGTCGGGCACGAGCAGGACTTC.

This chain connects TRBV5-1 to TRBJ2-5; possibly TRBD2 for D (7 bases). This CDR3 is 15 amino acids long. Germline V gives CDR1 SGHRS, CDR2 YFSETQ. Trimming pared 1 base from V and 4 bases from J, leaving 14 bases between. The CDR3 loop reads CASSLSPGGTETQYF. CDR3 sequence (DNA): TGCGCCAGCAGCTTGAGTCCGGGGGGCACAGAGACCCAGTACTTC.

This clonotype was observed once. The chain joins TRBV7-9 to TRBJ1-5; D unclear. CDR3 length equals 13 residues. Trimming shortened V by 1 base and J by 5 bases, and 6 bases separated the two germline ends. The germline CDR1 and CDR2 sequences are SEHNR and FQNEAQ (reference sequence). CDR3 nucleotide sequence: TGTGCCAGCAGCTTAGGCGAATATCAGCCCCAGCATTTT. Its translation is CASSLGEYQPQHF.

This clonotype was counted many times. CDR3 amino acids: CASSVRGSGANVLTF. The CDR3 nucleotides are TGTGCCAGCAGCGTTCGGGGATCTGGGGCCAACGTCCTGACTTTC. This chain links TRBV9 with TRBJ2-6; D is possibly TRBD2 (5 bases). Germline V lookup: CDR1 SGDLS, CDR2 YYNGEE. CDR3 size: 15 residues. V gave up 2 bases and J gave up 1 base, with 7 bases separating them.